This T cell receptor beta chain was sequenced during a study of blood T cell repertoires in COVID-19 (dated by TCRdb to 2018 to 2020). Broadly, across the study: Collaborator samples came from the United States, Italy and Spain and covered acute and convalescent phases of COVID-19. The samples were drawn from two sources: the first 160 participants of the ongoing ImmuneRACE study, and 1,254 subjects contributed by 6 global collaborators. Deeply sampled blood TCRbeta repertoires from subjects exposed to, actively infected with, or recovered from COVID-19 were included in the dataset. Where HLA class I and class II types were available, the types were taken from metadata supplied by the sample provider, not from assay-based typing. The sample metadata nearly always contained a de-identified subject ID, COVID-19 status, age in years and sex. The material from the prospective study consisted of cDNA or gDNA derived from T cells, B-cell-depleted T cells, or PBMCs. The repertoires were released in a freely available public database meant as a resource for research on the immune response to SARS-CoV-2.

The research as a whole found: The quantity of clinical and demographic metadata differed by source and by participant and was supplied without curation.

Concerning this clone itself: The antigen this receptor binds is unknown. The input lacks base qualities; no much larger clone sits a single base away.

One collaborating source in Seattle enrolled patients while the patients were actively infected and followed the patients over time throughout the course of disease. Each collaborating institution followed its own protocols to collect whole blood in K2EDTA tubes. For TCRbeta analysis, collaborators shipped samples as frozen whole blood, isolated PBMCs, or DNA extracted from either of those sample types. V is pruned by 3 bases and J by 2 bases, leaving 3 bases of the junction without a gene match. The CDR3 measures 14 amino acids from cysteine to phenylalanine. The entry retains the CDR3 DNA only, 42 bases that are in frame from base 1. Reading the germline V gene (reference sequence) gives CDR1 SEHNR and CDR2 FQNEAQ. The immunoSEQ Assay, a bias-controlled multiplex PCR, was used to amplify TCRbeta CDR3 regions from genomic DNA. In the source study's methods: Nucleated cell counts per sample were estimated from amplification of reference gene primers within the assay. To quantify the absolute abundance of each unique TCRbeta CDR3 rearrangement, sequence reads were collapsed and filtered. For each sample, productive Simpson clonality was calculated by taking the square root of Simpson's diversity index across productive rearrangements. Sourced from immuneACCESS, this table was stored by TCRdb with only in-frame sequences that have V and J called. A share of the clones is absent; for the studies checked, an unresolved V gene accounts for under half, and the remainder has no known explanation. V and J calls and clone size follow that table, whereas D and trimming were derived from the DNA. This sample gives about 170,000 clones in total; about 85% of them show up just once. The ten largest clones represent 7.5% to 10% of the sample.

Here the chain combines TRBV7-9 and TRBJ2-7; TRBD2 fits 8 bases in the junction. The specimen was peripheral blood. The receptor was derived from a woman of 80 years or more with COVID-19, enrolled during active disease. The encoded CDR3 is CASSFREGTYEQYF. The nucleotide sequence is TGTGCCAGCAGCTTCCGGGAGGGAACCTACGAGCAGTACTTC.